Each of the 31 T cell receptor beta chains below was sequenced from the same sample in a study of T cell responses to AZD1222 COVID-19 vaccine. Using immunoSEQ multiplex PCR, the repertoire was profiled, and TCRdb retains in-frame clones only, with some absent. The sample consists of about 83,000 clones, 70% to 90% of them appearing once. Sequenced here: peripheral blood, sampled 28 days after the second AZD1222 dose. The receptors here all came from an adult who received the AZD1222 COVID-19 vaccine.

This clone was counted a single time. The chain recombines TRBV3-1 (or the pseudogene TRBV3-2) with TRBJ2-7; D may correspond to TRBD1 or TRBD2 (5 bases each). The CDR3 sequence is 15 residues long. Looked up from germline, CDR1 is LGHDT and CDR2 is YNNKEL (reference sequence). Trimming stripped 0 bases from V and 2 bases from J, with 11 bases between. The CDR3 reads CASSQEIRGPYEQYF. In nucleotides, the CDR3 is TGTGCCAGCAGCCAAGAAATCCGGGGACCCTACGAGCAGTACTTC.

The chain combines TRBV2 with TRBJ1-3, with D maybe TRBD1 (6 bases). The germline V gene has CDR1 SNHLY and CDR2 FYNNEI. V shed 6 bases and J shed 0 bases, with 12 bases lying between them. The CDR3 runs 15 residues. The CDR3 region has the DNA TGTGCCAGCAGCGCCCGGGACAACTCTGGAAACACCATATATTTT. Translated: CASSARDNSGNTIYF.

This clone was observed once. V usage is TRBV2 and J usage is TRBJ2-3, with no clear D. The germline V gene encodes CDR1 SNHLY and CDR2 FYNNEI. The V and J ends lost 3 bases and 4 bases respectively, with 8 bases between them. This CDR3 is built from 13 residues. CDR3 region: CASSERFADTQYF. CDR3 nucleotides: TGTGCCAGCAGTGAGAGATTCGCAGATACGCAGTATTTT.

The chain joins TRBV28 to TRBJ2-5; D tentatively fits TRBD1 or TRBD2 (5 bases each). Trimming removed 5 bases from V and 7 bases from J, with 20 bases in between. Germline CDR1 and CDR2: MDHEN and SYDVKM. The CDR3 runs 15 residues. This chain's CDR3 is CASSMGTAGEGTQYF. As DNA, the CDR3 is TGTGCCAGCAGTATGGGGACCGCGGGTGAGGGGACCCAGTACTTC.

The J gene is TRBJ1-2, the V gene TRBV28, with TRBD1 matching 9 bases. The germline CDR1 and CDR2 sequences are MDHEN and SYDVKM. The CDR3 sequence is 16 residues long. V trimming: 6 bases; J trimming: 7 bases; junction bases outside the gene matches: 15. The DNA for the CDR3 is TGTGCCAGCAGCGGACCGGAGGAGGGGACAGGGCTTGGCTACACCTTC. This sequence encodes CASSGPEEGTGLGYTF.

The genes are TRBV3-1 (or the pseudogene TRBV3-2) and TRBJ2-3; 7 bases agree with TRBD2. CDR1 is LGHDT, CDR2 YNNKEL, per germline (reference sequence). CDR3 length equals 12 residues. Trimming at V came to 4 bases and at J to 5 bases, leaving 0 bases not matched to a gene. The CDR3 here is CASSPGGDTQYF. CDR3 bases: TGTGCCAGCAGCCCGGGGGGAGATACGCAGTATTTT.

V is TRBV20-1 and J is TRBJ2-7, with TRBD2 matching 7 bases. Germline CDR1 is DFQATT and CDR2 is SNEGSKA (reference sequence). Trimming at V came to 7 bases and at J to 4 bases, leaving 4 bases not matched to a gene. The CDR3 is made up of 11 amino acids. The CDR3 is CSGEGEYEQYF. The CDR3 region has the DNA TGCAGTGGGGAGGGAGAATACGAGCAGTACTTC.

As to this clone: Compared with germline, one end of the junction differs, possibly owing to a read error. The chain carries TRBV7-3 and TRBJ2-7, with D perhaps TRBD2 (6 bases). Germline V gene sequence: CDR1 SGHTA, CDR2 FQGTGA. The CDR3 is 14 residues long. The CDR3 spells CASSLTSSSYEQYF. DNA for the CDR3: TGTGCCAGCAGCCTAACTAGCAGTTCCTACGAGCAGTACTTC.

This chain uses TRBV29-1 with TRBJ1-5; D is ambiguous. V gave up 4 bases and J gave up 0 bases, with 7 bases separating them. Looked up from germline, CDR1 is SQVTM and CDR2 is ANQGSEA. The CDR3 runs to 13 residues. The CDR3 bases are TGCAGCGTTGCCCTAGATAGCAATCAGCCCCAGCATTTT. This translates into CSVALDSNQPQHF.

The chain recombines TRBV7-7 with TRBJ1-1, with unresolved D. CDR3 length: 13 residues. CDR1 and CDR2 from the germline V gene are SSHAT and FNYEAQ (reference sequence). V was clipped by 3 bases and J by 2 bases, with 7 bases between them. CDR3 nucleotide sequence: TGTGCCAGCAGCTTTAATCATAACACTGAAGCTTTCTTT. Its protein is CASSFNHNTEAFF.

V is TRBV14 and J is TRBJ1-2; TRBD1 aligns across 8 bases. Germline assignment: CDR1 SGHDN and CDR2 FVKESK. The CDR3 runs 14 residues. The V segment lost 4 bases and the J segment 6 bases; nucleotides outside the gene matches: 7. The CDR3 DNA follows: TGTGCCAGCAGCCCCGGGACAGGCGGAAATGGCTACACCTTC. Amino acid sequence: CASSPGTGGNGYTF.

The rearrangement uses TRBV11-2 and TRBJ2-7, with D possibly matching TRBD2 (6 bases). The germline gives CDR1 SGHAT, CDR2 FQNNGV. The V end was cut by 3 bases, the J end by 7 bases, with 16 bases between. This CDR3 spans 14 amino acids. CDR3 sequence: CASSFLTRFEEQYF. CDR3 coding DNA: TGTGCCAGCAGCTTCTTGACTAGATTTGAAGAGCAGTACTTC.

This chain connects TRBV20-1 to TRBJ2-1, with TRBD2 as a possible D gene (5 bases). The ends were cut back, 4 bases at V and 9 bases at J, with 10 bases in the middle. CDR3 length: 11 residues. Germline V gene lookup returns CDR1 DFQATT and CDR2 SNEGSKA (reference sequence). For the CDR3, the DNA is TGCAGTGCTAACGACGAGGGTGAGCAGTTCTTC. Its translation: CSANDEGEQFF.

Worth noting for this clone: A read error may account for a junction end that differs from germline. This chain uses TRBV2 with TRBJ2-1; D possibly corresponds to TRBD2 (6 bases). The CDR3 is 15 amino acids. Germline loops: CDR1 SNHLY, CDR2 FYNNEI. The CDR3 sequence: CASRRSSAEHNKQFF. CDR3 nucleotides: TGTGCCAGCAGAAGATCTAGCGCCGAACACAATAAGCAGTTCTTC. The full variable domain, with the rest looked up from reference TRBV2 and TRBJ2-1, is EPEVTQTPSHQVTQMGQEVILRCVPISNHLYFYWYRQILGQKVEFLVSFYNNEISEKSEIFDDQFSVERPDGSNFTLKIRSTKLEDSAMYFCASRRSSAEHNKQFFGPGTRLTVL.

The chain links TRBV6-1 to TRBJ1-1; D is unclear. CDR1 and CDR2 (germline): MNHNS, SASEGT. CDR3 length equals 14 residues. Trimming removed 3 bases from V and 3 bases from J, with 11 bases in between. CDR3 nucleotide sequence: TGTGCCAGCAGTGATGTGGTGGGTTACACTGAAGCTTTCTTT. Amino acid sequence: CASSDVVGYTEAFF.

The chain uses TRBV11-3 and TRBJ2-5, with 10 bases fitting TRBD1. CDR3 size: 14 residues. The V gene end was trimmed by 3 bases and the J gene end by 7 bases; junction bases not matched to a gene: 5. CDR1 and CDR2 (germline): SGHNT, YENEEA. CDR3 amino acids: CASSFQGTGATQYF. CDR3 DNA sequence: TGTGCCAGCAGCTTCCAGGGGACAGGGGCGACCCAGTACTTC.

The gene calls are TRBV7-8 and TRBJ2-7, with a tentative D call TRBD2 (6 bases). The CDR3 is 14 residues long. Trimming took off 3 bases at V and 6 bases at J, with 15 bases between the two ends. Germline V lookup: CDR1 SGHVS, CDR2 FQNEAQ. The CDR3, as DNA: TGTGCCAGCAGCTTGGCTGCGGGGATCAGCGAGCAGTACTTC. Its translation is CASSLAAGISEQYF. Complete variable domain (other parts from reference TRBV7-8 and TRBJ2-7): GAGVSQSPRYKVAKRGQDVALRCDPISGHVSLFWYQQALGQGPEFLTYFQNEAQLDKSGLPSDRFFAERPEGSVSTLKIQRTQQEDSAVYLCASSLAAGISEQYFGPGTRLTVT.

The chain recombines TRBV6-5 with TRBJ1-2; D is possibly TRBD1 (5 bases). The CDR3 is made up of 14 amino acids. Germline loops: CDR1 MNHEY, CDR2 SVGAGI. Trimming left V 5 bases short and J 8 bases short, with 18 bases between. The CDR3 reads CASSPPGPRRGYTF. The CDR3 DNA reads TGTGCCAGCAGTCCCCCGGGACCTCGAAGGGGCTACACCTTC.

V is TRBV7-8 and J is TRBJ2-2; D unresolved. This CDR3 is built from 11 residues. The germline V and J ends were trimmed by 1 base and 7 bases, with 1 base remaining between them. CDR1 is SGHVS, CDR2 FQNEAQ, per germline. CDR3 amino acids: CASSLVGELFF. In DNA, the CDR3 is TGTGCCAGCAGCTTAGTCGGGGAGCTGTTTTTT. The entire variable domain, with the rest obtained from reference TRBV7-8 and TRBJ2-2, is as follows: GAGVSQSPRYKVAKRGQDVALRCDPISGHVSLFWYQQALGQGPEFLTYFQNEAQLDKSGLPSDRFFAERPEGSVSTLKIQRTQQEDSAVYLCASSLVGELFFGEGSRLTVL.

This sequence joins TRBV11-2 and TRBJ1-6, with D unclear. The CDR3 length is 12 residues. V lost 5 bases, J lost 6 bases, and 5 bases lay in between. CDR1 is SGHAT and CDR2 is FQNNGV in the germline V gene. CDR3 DNA sequence: TGTGCCAGCAGCCCAACTAATTCACCCCTCCACTTT. Translating gives CASSPTNSPLHF.

The chain combines TRBV3-1 (or the pseudogene TRBV3-2) with TRBJ1-4; D gene ambiguous. The CDR3 length is 16 residues. Trimming removed 6 bases from V and 0 bases from J, with 14 bases in between. Germline CDR1 LGHDT, CDR2 YNNKEL (reference sequence). The CDR3: CASSRKEGATNEKLFF. For the CDR3, the DNA is TGTGCCAGCAGTCGAAAAGAAGGAGCAACTAATGAAAAACTGTTTTTT.

The CDR3 loop reads CASSFRPGKNEKLFF. CDR3 DNA sequence: TGTGCCAGCAGTTTCCGCCCGGGCAAGAATGAAAAACTGTTTTTT. The chain couples TRBV27 to TRBJ1-4; D call uncertain. Germline CDR1 is MNHEY and CDR2 is SMNVEV (reference sequence). The V and J ends lost 3 bases and 5 bases respectively, with 13 bases between them. The CDR3 is made up of 15 amino acids.

Only one count was recorded for this clone. V gene TRBV7-3 combines with J gene TRBJ1-1; the D gene is possibly TRBD1 (6 bases). Germline lookup yields CDR1 SGHTA and CDR2 FQGTGA. The CDR3 consists of 14 residues. V gave up 1 base and J gave up 5 bases, with 11 bases separating them. The CDR3 DNA sequence: TGTGCCAGCAGCTTAAACCCCGGACAGACTGAAGCTTTCTTT. It specifies CASSLNPGQTEAFF.

The chain is built from TRBV7-9 and TRBJ2-7, with TRBD2 matching 7 bases. CDR3 length: 13 residues. Losses at the gene ends were 7 bases for V and 2 bases for J; bases not matched to a gene: 5. Per germline, CDR1 SEHNR and CDR2 FQNEAQ (reference sequence). In DNA form, the CDR3 reads TGTGCCAGCACGGCTAGCGGAACCTACGAGCAGTACTTC. Translating it yields CASTASGTYEQYF.

This chain uses TRBV29-1 with TRBJ1-2; D call uncertain. Trimming left V 4 bases short and J 5 bases short, with 8 bases between. The CDR3 has 11 residues. CDR1 SQVTM and CDR2 ANQGSEA come from the germline V gene. The chain's CDR3 is CSVVRVYGYTF. The CDR3 coding sequence is TGCAGCGTTGTGAGGGTATATGGCTACACCTTC.

The genes are TRBV5-4 and TRBJ2-5; 13 bases are shared with TRBD2. The V gene end was trimmed by 4 bases and the J gene end by 1 base; junction bases not matched to a gene: 7. The CDR3 runs to 17 residues. Per the germline V gene, CDR1 is SGHNT and CDR2 is YYREEE (reference sequence). CDR3 sequence: CASSPEGLAGTQETQYF. CDR3 coding DNA: TGTGCCAGCAGCCCCGAGGGACTAGCGGGGACCCAAGAGACCCAGTACTTC.

The chain has TRBV10-3 and TRBJ1-3; 9 bases match TRBD1. Germline CDR1 is ENHRY and CDR2 is SYGVKD. Unmatched junction bases numbered 7, after V lost 6 bases and J lost 4 bases. This CDR3 spans 15 amino acids. The CDR3 DNA sequence: TGTGCCATCAGCGCACAGGGGGCGCAAGGAAACACCATATATTTT. Encoded protein: CAISAQGAQGNTIYF.

This clone was counted once. This chain's CDR3 is CASSPRFLQEVYTEAFF. The CDR3 bases are TGTGCCAGCTCACCACGTTTCTTACAGGAGGTTTACACTGAAGCTTTCTTT. V gene TRBV18 combines with J gene TRBJ1-1; weak D call: TRBD1 (5 bases). The CDR3 extends over 17 amino acids. The V end was cut by 1 base, the J end by 3 bases, with 18 bases between. In germline, CDR1 is KGHSH, CDR2 LQKENI.

The chain has TRBV6-1 and TRBJ2-5; 11 positions match TRBD1. The J segment lost 4 bases and the V segment lost 2 bases, leaving 9 bases of the junction unmatched. The CDR3 is made up of 17 amino acids. Germline V gives CDR1 MNHNS, CDR2 SASEGT. CDR3 DNA sequence: TGTGCCAGCAGTGAATCTGCTGGACAGGGGGCGATAGAGACCCAGTACTTC. Amino acids: CASSESAGQGAIETQYF.

The genes are TRBV24-1 and TRBJ1-1; D is ambiguous. Germline V gives CDR1 KGHDR, CDR2 SFDVKD. V was trimmed by 3 bases and J by 1 base, leaving 5 bases between them. This CDR3 comprises 13 residues. Here the CDR3 DNA reads TGTGCCACCAGTGATCATACGAACACTGAAGCTTTCTTT. Protein sequence: CATSDHTNTEAFF.

V is TRBV29-1 and J is TRBJ1-2; D gene unclear. The V and J ends lost 1 base and 8 bases respectively, with 11 bases between them. Germline V gene data show CDR1 as SQVTM and CDR2 as ANQGSEA. There are 12 residues in the CDR3. The chain's CDR3 is CSVEAPTWGYTF. CDR3 coding DNA: TGCAGCGTTGAAGCGCCGACTTGGGGCTACACCTTC.